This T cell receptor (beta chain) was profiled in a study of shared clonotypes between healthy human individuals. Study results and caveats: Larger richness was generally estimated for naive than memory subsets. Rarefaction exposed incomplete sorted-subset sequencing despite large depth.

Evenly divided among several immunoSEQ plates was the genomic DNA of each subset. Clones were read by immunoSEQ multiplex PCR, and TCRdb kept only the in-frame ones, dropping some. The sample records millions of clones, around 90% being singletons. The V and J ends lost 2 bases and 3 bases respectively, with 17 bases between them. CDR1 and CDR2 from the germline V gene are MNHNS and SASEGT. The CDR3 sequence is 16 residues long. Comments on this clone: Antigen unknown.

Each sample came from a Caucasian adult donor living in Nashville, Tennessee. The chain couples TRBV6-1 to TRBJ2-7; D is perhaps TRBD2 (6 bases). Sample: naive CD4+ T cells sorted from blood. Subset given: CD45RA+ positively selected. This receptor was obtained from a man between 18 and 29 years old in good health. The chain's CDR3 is CASSEIPPAGLYEQYF. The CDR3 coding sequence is TGTGCCAGCAGTGAAATTCCCCCAGCGGGCCTCTACGAGCAGTACTTC.